Listed here are 12 T cell receptor beta chains from one sample, sequenced in a study of CD8+ T cells in alopecia areata. Documented treatment: oral pan-JAK inhibitor, 5-10 mg twice daily. Extraction and reverse transcription of RNA yielded cDNA as the sequencing template. The method was immunoSEQ multiplex PCR; TCRdb's version includes in-frame clones alone and lacks a portion of them. The sample lists around 100,000 clones; 80% to 90% were seen once. Sequencing used CD8+ T cells sorted from blood, obtained at roughly week 30, from a patient treated with tofacitinib. All receptors come from a human donor with alopecia areata.

This clone has a single count. The rearrangement joins TRBV5-5 to TRBJ2-1; D is possibly TRBD1 (5 bases). The CDR3 length is 16 residues. Germline loops: CDR1 SGHKS, CDR2 YYEKEE (reference sequence). Trimming took 0 bases from V and 3 from J, leaving 13 bases between them. CDR3 in amino acids: CASSLESREVYNEQFF. Written as DNA, the CDR3 is TGTGCCAGCAGCTTGGAATCCAGGGAAGTCTACAATGAGCAGTTCTTC.

The gene calls are TRBV5-1 and TRBJ1-2; maybe TRBD1 (5 bases). Germline CDR1 reads SGHRS; CDR2 reads YFSETQ. The CDR3 is 14 amino acids. V was cut by 4 bases and J by 4 bases, with 14 bases left in between. The CDR3: CASSLGETSYGYTF. The CDR3 DNA reads as TGCGCCAGCAGCCTAGGGGAGACAAGCTATGGCTACACCTTC.

This clone came up once. CDR3 sequence: CASSQGGLAGNYEQYF. The DNA for the CDR3 is TGCGCCAGCAGCCAAGGGGGACTAGCGGGGAACTACGAGCAGTACTTC. The chain couples TRBV4-1 to TRBJ2-7; 13 positions agree with TRBD2. The CDR3 length is 16 residues. With V trimmed by 1 base and J by 3 bases, 3 bases remained unmatched. Germline V gene sequence: CDR1 MGHRA, CDR2 YSYEKL.

The CDR3 sequence: CASSLLLAGGPGNEQFF. The CDR3, as DNA: TGTGCCAGCAGTTTACTCCTAGCGGGAGGGCCTGGCAATGAGCAGTTCTTC. The chain recombines TRBV27 with TRBJ2-1, with TRBD2 identical over 12 bases. Germline CDR1 and CDR2: MNHEY and SMNVEV (reference sequence). The CDR3 loop spans 17 amino acids. Trimming cost V 2 bases and J 6 bases; bases outside gene matches: 8.

The V call is TRBV25-1, the J call TRBJ1-5, with D possibly being TRBD1 (5 bases). Trimming stripped 1 base from V and 8 bases from J, with 12 bases between. Germline V lookup: CDR1 MGHDK, CDR2 SYGVNS. This CDR3 is built from 14 residues. CDR3 sequence (DNA): TGTGCCAGCAGTGAATGGAGGAGCAGGGAGCCCCAGCATTTT. Its protein is CASSEWRSREPQHF.

This clone showed up just once. This rearrangement joins TRBV7-9 to TRBJ2-3; perhaps TRBD1 as D (8 bases). V was trimmed by 5 bases and J by 2 bases, leaving 26 bases between them. The V gene's germline CDR1 is SEHNR and CDR2 FQNEAQ (reference sequence). The CDR3 contains 19 residues. The CDR3 DNA reads TGTGCCAGCAGCCCGCCTGGACAGGGCGTAAAGCGGGACACAGATACGCAGTATTTT. Amino acids: CASSPPGQGVKRDTDTQYF. Full variable domain (outside the CDR3, taken from reference TRBV7-9 and TRBJ2-3): DTGVSQNPRHKITKRGQNVTFRCDPISEHNRLYWYRQTLGQGPEFLTYFQNEAQLEKSRLLSDRFSAERPKGSFSTLEIQRTEQGDSAMYLCASSPPGQGVKRDTDTQYFGPGTRLTVL.

The V and J genes are TRBV14 and TRBJ1-1; 8 bases line up with TRBD1. The CDR3 loop spans 15 amino acids. The J segment lost 1 base and the V segment lost 4 bases, leaving 5 bases of the junction unmatched. From germline, CDR1 is SGHDN and CDR2 FVKESK. CDR3 residues: CASSLLDRGNTEAFF. CDR3 bases: TGTGCCAGCAGCCTATTAGACAGGGGGAACACTGAAGCTTTCTTT. Using reference TRBV14 and TRBJ1-1 for the parts outside the CDR3, the full variable domain is EAGVTQFPSHSVIEKGQTVTLRCDPISGHDNLYWYRRVMGKEIKFLLHFVKESKQDESGMPNNRFLAERTGGTYSTLKVQPAELEDSGVYFCASSLLDRGNTEAFFGQGTRLTVV.

The rearrangement joins TRBV29-1 to TRBJ2-7, with TRBD1 matching over 7 bases. CDR3 length: 15 amino acids. Germline CDR1 and CDR2: SQVTM and ANQGSEA. Germline trimming cut 0 bases from V and 3 bases from J; bases unmatched to any gene: 8. CDR3 in DNA: TGCAGCGTTGAAGATAATAGGGACAGCTACTACGAGCAGTACTTC. Protein sequence: CSVEDNRDSYYEQYF.

A remark on this clone: At one boundary the junction diverges from the germline segment, which might be a read error. This chain connects TRBV5-4 to TRBJ2-5; D possibly corresponds to TRBD2 (6 bases). Germline V CDR1 and CDR2: SGHNT, YYREEE (reference sequence). There are 13 residues in the CDR3. The CDR3 nucleotides are TGTGCCAGCAGCTTGGATTCGGCGGAGGGAACTGACTTC. This encodes CASSLDSAEGTDF.

This clone occurred once. V is TRBV9 and J is TRBJ2-1, with 8 bases that match TRBD1. Per the germline V gene, CDR1 is SGDLS and CDR2 is YYNGEE. The CDR3 sequence is 15 residues long. V trimming: 3 bases; J trimming: 4 bases; junction bases outside the gene matches: 6. The CDR3 sequence: CASSAWGDRYNEQFF. CDR3 DNA sequence: TGTGCCAGCAGCGCCTGGGGGGACAGGTACAATGAGCAGTTCTTC.

For the CDR3, the DNA is TGTGCCAGCAGTGAGAAAGGGGTTGCTTGGGAGCAGTTCTTC. It encodes CASSEKGVAWEQFF. V usage is TRBV6-1 and J usage is TRBJ2-1; D is possibly TRBD1 (5 bases). Germline V gene lookup returns CDR1 MNHNS and CDR2 SASEGT. This CDR3 is 14 amino acids long. V gave up 3 bases and J gave up 10 bases, with 16 bases separating them.

V gene TRBV9 combines with J gene TRBJ2-5; D assignment may be TRBD1 or TRBD2 (6 bases each). The germline CDR1 and CDR2 sequences are SGDLS and YYNGEE. The V and J ends lost 3 bases and 3 bases respectively, with 21 bases between them. The CDR3 contains 17 residues. CDR3 nucleotides: TGTGCCAGCAGCGCCGAGGCGACTAGTAGGGGGGAAGAGACCCAGTACTTC. Residues: CASSAEATSRGEETQYF.